This TCR beta chain was found in a study of long-term antiretroviral therapy in people with HIV. Points on this clone: Its cognate antigen is unknown.

Study-wide points: The repertoire was dominated at all time points by clones expanded before ART.

V dropped 6 bases and J dropped 7 bases, with 19 bases sitting between them. The CDR3 spans 15 residues. The V gene's germline CDR1 is MDHEN and CDR2 SYDVKM. Every one of the donors gave at least one pre-ART PBMC sample and at least two post-ART PBMC samples. HIV-positive participants were all treated in the United States. Amounts of 1-10 million cryopreserved PBMC were held in the samples before DNA extraction. Survey-level resolution applied to immunoSEQ assay v3.0. Measured with immunoSEQ multiplex PCR; TCRdb has only the in-frame clones, and not every one. The repertoire holds 15,000 to 20,000 clones, with 80% as singletons.

The sample consisted of unsorted PBMCs, taken 2.9 years after starting antiretroviral therapy. The sequence came from a woman aged 25-40 years with HIV. The V gene is TRBV28, the J gene TRBJ2-1; tentatively, D is TRBD1 (6 bases). Here the CDR3 DNA reads TGTGCCAGCAGCCCCCAATACAGGGTTGGGAATGAGCAGTTCTTC. Amino acids: CASSPQYRVGNEQFF.